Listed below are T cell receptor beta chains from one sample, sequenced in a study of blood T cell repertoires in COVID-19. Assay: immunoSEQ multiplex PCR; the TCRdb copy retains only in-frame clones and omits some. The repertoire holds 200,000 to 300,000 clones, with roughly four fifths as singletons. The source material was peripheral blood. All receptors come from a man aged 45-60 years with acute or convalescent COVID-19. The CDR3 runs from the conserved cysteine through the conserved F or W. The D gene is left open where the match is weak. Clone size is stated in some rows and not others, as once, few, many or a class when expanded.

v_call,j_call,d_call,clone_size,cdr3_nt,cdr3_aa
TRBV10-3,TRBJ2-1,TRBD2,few,TGTGCCACTAGGAGCGGGAGGGAATACAATGAGCAGTTCTTC,CATRSGREYNEQFF
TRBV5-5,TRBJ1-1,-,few,TGTGCCAGCAGCCCCCTCCCCGGGGGGTTGAACACTGAAGCTTTCTTT,CASSPLPGGLNTEAFF
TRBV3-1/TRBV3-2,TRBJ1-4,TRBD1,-,TGTGCCAGCAGCCTCCGACAGGGACGGAATGAAAAACTGTTTTTT,CASSLRQGRNEKLFF
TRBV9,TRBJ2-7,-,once,TGTGCCAGCAGCGTGGGAGGCCCGGGTCACGAGCAGTACTTC,CASSVGGPGHEQYF
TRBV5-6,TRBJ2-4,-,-,TGTGCCAGCAGCTCCCCCTTGGGAACGGGGGACAAAAACATTCAGTACTTC,CASSSPLGTGDKNIQYF
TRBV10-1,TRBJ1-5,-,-,TGCGCCAGGATAGGACAGCCTTTCAATCAGCCCCAGCATTTT,CARIGQPFNQPQHF
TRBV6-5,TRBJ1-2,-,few,TGTGCCAGCAGTTACTCGACCGGGAATGGCTACACCTTC,CASSYSTGNGYTF
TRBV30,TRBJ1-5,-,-,TGTGCCTGGAGTGTTAGCCTAAACAATCAGCCCCAGCATTTT,CAWSVSLNNQPQHF
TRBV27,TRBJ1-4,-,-,TGTGCCAGCAGTTTATCGTCCAGGCGTAATGAAAAACTGTTTTTT,CASSLSSRRNEKLFF
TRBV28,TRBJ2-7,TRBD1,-,TGTGCCAGCAGTATATTACAGGGGAGCGAGCAGTACTTC,CASSILQGSEQYF
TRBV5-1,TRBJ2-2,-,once,TGCGCCAGCAGCTTGGGCAGCACCGGGGAGCTGTTTTTT,CASSLGSTGELFF
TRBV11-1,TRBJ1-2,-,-,TGTGCCAGCAGCTTTCGCGGGCTGGAGGGCTACACCTTC,CASSFRGLEGYTF
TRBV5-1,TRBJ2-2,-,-,TGCGCCAGCAGCTTAAGACTGAGCGACACCGGGGAGCTGTTTTTT,CASSLRLSDTGELFF
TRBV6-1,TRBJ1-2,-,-,TGTGCCAGCAGTGAAAGGGCATCGGGGCGGGGGAGAGGCTACACCTTC,CASSERASGRGRGYTF
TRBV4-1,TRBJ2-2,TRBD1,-,TGCGCCAGCAGCCGGGGTCCGGGACAGTCCACGAACACCGGGGAGCTGTTTTTT,CASSRGPGQSTNTGELFF
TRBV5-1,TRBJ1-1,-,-,TGCGCCAGCAGCTTCGAGGGGACTGCCACTGAAGCTTTCTTT,CASSFEGTATEAFF
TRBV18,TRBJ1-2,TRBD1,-,TGTGCCAGCTCACCGGGGACAGGTTCTTATGGCTACACCTTC,CASSPGTGSYGYTF
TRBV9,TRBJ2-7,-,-,TGTGCCAGCAGCGTAGCCACTGGGAGCTCCTACGAGCAGTACTTC,CASSVATGSSYEQYF
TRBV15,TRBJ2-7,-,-,TGTGCCACCAGCAGAGAGGTAGGACTTGCCTACGAGCAGTACTTC,CATSREVGLAYEQYF
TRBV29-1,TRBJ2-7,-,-,TGCAGCGTTGAAGGAGGGGGGGAGAGTTCCTACGAGCAGTACTTC,CSVEGGGESSYEQYF
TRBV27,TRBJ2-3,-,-,TGTGCCAGCAATGCAGCGGGCACAGATACGCAGTATTTT,CASNAAGTDTQYF
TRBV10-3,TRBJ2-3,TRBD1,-,TGTGCCATCAGTGAGTCGGTACAGGGGGCGACCACAGATACGCAGTATTTT,CAISESVQGATTDTQYF
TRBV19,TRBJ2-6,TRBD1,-,TGTGCCAGTGGGACAGGGCCATCTGGGGCCAACGTCCTGACTTTC,CASGTGPSGANVLTF
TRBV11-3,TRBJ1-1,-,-,TGTGCCAGCAGCTTAGATATGTCTGAAGCTTTCTTT,CASSLDMSEAFF
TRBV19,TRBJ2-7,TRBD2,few,TGTGCCAGTAGTATCCTCTTACTAGCGGGAGGGGATGGTGAGCAGTACTTC,CASSILLLAGGDGEQYF
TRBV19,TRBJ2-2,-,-,TGTGCCAGTAGTTCGGGTCCTGCGGGCGGGGAGCTGTTTTTT,CASSSGPAGGELFF
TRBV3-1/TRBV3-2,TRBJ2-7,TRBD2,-,TGTGCCAGCAGCCAAGCCTCTAGCGGGAGGTTCGACGAGCAGTACTTC,CASSQASSGRFDEQYF
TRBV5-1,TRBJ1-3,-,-,TGCGCCAGCAGCTTGGTTTCGGGGAAGGGTGGAAACACCATATATTTT,CASSLVSGKGGNTIYF
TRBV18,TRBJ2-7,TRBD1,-,TGTGCCAGCTCACCTAATCCAGGGGGCTCGACTTACGAGCAGTACTTC,CASSPNPGGSTYEQYF
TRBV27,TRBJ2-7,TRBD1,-,TGTGCCAGCAGCACCGGGACAGCGTCCTACGAGCAGTACTTC,CASSTGTASYEQYF
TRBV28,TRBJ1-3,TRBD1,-,TGTGCCAGCAGGGGACAGGGGAAGGGTTCTGGAAACACCATATATTTT,CASRGQGKGSGNTIYF
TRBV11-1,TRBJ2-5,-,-,TGTGCCAGCAGCCCCTCGGAGACCCAGTACTTC,CASSPSETQYF
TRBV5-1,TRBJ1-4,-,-,TGCGCCAGCAGCTTGGGGATAGGGGGTGGCGAAAAACTGTTTTTT,CASSLGIGGGEKLFF
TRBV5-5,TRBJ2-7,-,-,TGTGCCAGCAGCTTCCGTGGTAGCTTCCCCTACGAGCAGTACTTC,CASSFRGSFPYEQYF
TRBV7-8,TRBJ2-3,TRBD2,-,TGTGCCAGCAGCTTAGCGGGTCAGGCTAGCGGGTACACAGATACGCAGTATTTT,CASSLAGQASGYTDTQYF
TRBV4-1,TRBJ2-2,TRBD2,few,TGCGCCAGCAGCCCACGGGGACTAGCGGGAGACGGGGAGCTGTTTTTT,CASSPRGLAGDGELFF
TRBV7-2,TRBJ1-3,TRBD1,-,TGTGCCAGCAGCCCTCAAACAGGGGTCGGAAACACCATATATTTT,CASSPQTGVGNTIYF
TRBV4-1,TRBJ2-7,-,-,TGCGCCAGCAGCCGGACACAGGGTTCTGGCTACGAGCAGTACTTC,CASSRTQGSGYEQYF
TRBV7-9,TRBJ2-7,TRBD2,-,TGTGCCAGCAGCCCCCTAGGGTCTGAGCGGGGAACCTACGAGCAGTACTTC,CASSPLGSERGTYEQYF
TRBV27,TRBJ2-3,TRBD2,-,TGTGCCAGCAGAAGACAGACGCGGGGGGCCGGGGATACGCAGTATTTT,CASRRQTRGAGDTQYF
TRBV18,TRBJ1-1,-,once,TGTGCCAGCTCACCATCGCGAAGCCCGAACACTGAAGCTTTCTTT,CASSPSRSPNTEAFF
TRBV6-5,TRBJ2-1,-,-,TGTGCCAGCAGTTACTCGAGGGTCGGAAACAATGAGCAGTTCTTC,CASSYSRVGNNEQFF
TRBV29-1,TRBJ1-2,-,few,TGCAGCGTTGAAACCCAGGGCTATGGCTACACCTTC,CSVETQGYGYTF
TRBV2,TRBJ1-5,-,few,TGTGCCAGCAGTGAAATAGGGGCGGTTCAGCCCCAGCATTTT,CASSEIGAVQPQHF
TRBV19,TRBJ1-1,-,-,TGTGCCAGTAGTAGCAGGTACGGTTCGTGTTTCTTT,CASSSRYGSCFF
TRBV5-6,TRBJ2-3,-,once,TGTGCCAGCAGCTCGGAGGCCCGGGCATGGACTGATACGCAGTATTTT,CASSSEARAWTDTQYF
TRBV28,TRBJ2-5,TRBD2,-,TGTGCCAGCATCGGGGGAGGGCGAGAGACCCAGTACTTC,CASIGGGRETQYF
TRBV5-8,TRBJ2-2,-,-,TGTGCCAGCAGCTTACAGGGATATAACACCGGGGAGCTGTTTTTT,CASSLQGYNTGELFF
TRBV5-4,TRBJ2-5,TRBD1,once,TGTGCCAGCAGCCCCGGGACAGGGGGCGGACGGGGGGGAGAGACCCAGTACTTC,CASSPGTGGGRGGETQYF
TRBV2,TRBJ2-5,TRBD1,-,TGTGCCAGCAAGACAGGGGGCGGTGAGACCCAGTACTTC,CASKTGGGETQYF
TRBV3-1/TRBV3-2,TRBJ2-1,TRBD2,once,TGTGCCAGCAGCCTGAACAGCGGGGGGGTGGATGAGCAGTTCTTC,CASSLNSGGVDEQFF
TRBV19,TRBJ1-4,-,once,TGTGCCAGTAGTACAACGACAGAAGGGATTAATGAAAAACTGTTTTTT,CASSTTTEGINEKLFF
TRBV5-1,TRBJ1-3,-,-,TGCGCCAGCAGCTTGGGCCAGGGGAGCTCTGGAAACACCATATATTTT,CASSLGQGSSGNTIYF
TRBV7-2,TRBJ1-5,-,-,TGTGCCAGCAGCTTATCCAGGGATCAGCCCCAGCATTTT,CASSLSRDQPQHF
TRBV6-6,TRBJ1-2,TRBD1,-,TGTGCCAGCAGTCAGGACAGGGACGGGCGCTACACCTTC,CASSQDRDGRYTF
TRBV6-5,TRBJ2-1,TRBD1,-,TGTGCCAGCAATCCCGACAGGGAACGAGACAATGAGCAGTTCTTC,CASNPDRERDNEQFF
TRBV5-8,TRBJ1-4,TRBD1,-,TGTGCCAGCAGCTCCGCGAGGGGGCCTAATGAAAAACTGTTTTTT,CASSSARGPNEKLFF
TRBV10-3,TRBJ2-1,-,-,TGTGCCATCGGGGGACCTGCACAGGGAGATGAGCAGTTCTTC,CAIGGPAQGDEQFF
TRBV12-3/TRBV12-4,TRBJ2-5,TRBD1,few,TGTGCCAGCAGTTCCGGACAGGGGGCCCCCCAGTACTTC,CASSSGQGAPQYF
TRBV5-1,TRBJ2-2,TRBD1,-,TGCGCCACCCGGACAGGGGGCTCCGGGGAGCTGTTTTTT,CATRTGGSGELFF